This T cell receptor beta chain was obtained from a study of T cell changes during pregnancy in multiple sclerosis. V was pared by 3 bases and J by 0 bases, with 17 bases of the junction left unmatched. This CDR3 has 20 amino acids. CDR1 ENHRY and CDR2 SYGVKD come from the germline V gene. Data came from immunoSEQ multiplex PCR; TCRdb stores just in-frame clones and leaves some out. The sample holds just under 100,000 clones; about 94% are singletons and the top ten take 0.99%. The gene calls are TRBV10-3 and TRBJ2-1; 7 bases align to TRBD2. The sequenced sample was peripheral blood, obtained after pregnancy. The origin of this receptor is a female donor with multiple sclerosis, enrolled in a pregnancy study. In DNA, the CDR3 is TGTGCCATCAGTGAATCCCCCCCAACGATAGCGGGTTTCTCCTACAATGAGCAGTTCTTC. Protein sequence: CAISESPPTIAGFSYNEQFF.